In this sample, the clone carrying this T cell receptor beta chain turned up many times. The antigen remains unidentified. The sample belongs to a study of T cell repertoires in cytomegalovirus infection. Study-level findings and limits: Clonotype analysis showed dominance of the ex vivo response by HLA-C-restricted CMV-specific TCR beta clonotypes.

Germline V gene data show CDR1 as MNHEY and CDR2 as SVGEGT. The CDR3 has 14 amino acids. V was clipped by 6 bases and J by 2 bases; unmatched bases: 7. Using its own MiXCR run on the reads, TCRdb lists one record per CDR3 protein. The repertoire holds 400,000 to 550,000 distinct CDR3 sequences, with approximately 10% as singletons. The sample comprised PBMCs. This TCR was sampled from a human donor in good health (CMV status not recorded). Some clones in this sample may be carry-over from other donors' samples. The rearrangement uses TRBV6-2 or TRBV6-3 and TRBJ2-7; 7 bases agree with TRBD1. The chain's CDR3 is CASRRRDSPYEQYF. The DNA for the CDR3 is TGTGCCAGCAGGAGACGGGACAGTCCCTACGAGCAGTACTTC.